These T cell receptor beta chains were read from a single sample in a study of regulatory T cells in long-lasting Graves disease. TCRdb reanalysed the multiplex PCR reads using MiXCR and keeps one entry per CDR3 protein. The sample yields about 400,000 distinct CDR3 sequences, roughly 20% seen once. The sequencing used peripheral blood mononuclear cells (PBMCs), collected when the disease was refractory, from a patient treated with antithyroid drugs. The receptors derive from a female donor with Graves disease. CDR3s include the opening cysteine and the closing phenylalanine or tryptophan. The D gene is left open where the match is weak. A row's size may be missing; if present it is once, few, many or a size class.

D: -; V: TRBV20-1; size: many; J: TRBJ1-5; CDR3: CSASTQGRDQPQHF; DNA: TGCAGTGCTAGTACTCAGGGGCGCGATCAGCCCCAGCATTTT
D: TRBD1; V: TRBV5-1; size: few; J: TRBJ1-5; CDR3: CARGHDRDCNQPQHF; DNA: TGCGCCAGAGGGCATGACAGGGACTGCAATCAGCCCCAGCATTTT
D: -; V: TRBV7-6; size: -; J: TRBJ2-2; CDR3: CASSLRETNTGELFF; DNA: TGTGCCAGCAGCCTCAGGGAGACGAACACCGGGGAGCTGTTTTTT
D: -; V: TRBV12-3/TRBV12-4; size: few; J: TRBJ1-4; CDR3: CASSLGDPNEKLFF; DNA: TGTGCCAGCAGTTTAGGGGATCCTAATGAAAAACTGTTTTTT
D: TRBD1; V: TRBV7-2; size: many; J: TRBJ2-7; CDR3: CASRLNTGDEQYF; DNA: TGTGCCAGCAGACTTAACACAGGGGACGAGCAGTACTTC
D: -; V: TRBV30; size: many; J: TRBJ1-2; CDR3: CAWSPIAGTNYGYTF; DNA: TGTGCCTGGAGTCCTATAGCAGGGACTAACTATGGCTACACCTTC
D: -; V: TRBV6-1; size: many; J: TRBJ1-1; CDR3: CAVRMNTEAFF; DNA: TGTGCCGTACGAATGAACACTGAAGCTTTCTTT
D: -; V: TRBV3-1; size: many; J: TRBJ2-5; CDR3: CASSQDLTGEETQYF; DNA: TGTGCCAGCAGCCAAGATCTAACGGGGGAAGAGACCCAGTACTTC
D: -; V: TRBV6-2/TRBV6-3; size: many; J: TRBJ1-5; CDR3: CASSFIGNQPQHF; DNA: TGTGCCAGCAGTTTTATCGGCAATCAGCCCCAGCATTTT
D: -; V: TRBV12-3/TRBV12-4; size: few; J: TRBJ2-5; CDR3: CASSSSNRQETQYF; DNA: TGTGCCAGCAGTTCATCTAACAGACAAGAGACCCAGTACTTC
D: TRBD2; V: TRBV6-1; size: many; J: TRBJ2-4; CDR3: CASSQTTSGGDIQYF; DNA: TGTGCCAGCAGTCAAACGACTAGCGGTGGCGACATTCAGTACTTC
D: TRBD1; V: TRBV5-1; size: few; J: TRBJ2-7; CDR3: CASSQDRGRREQYF; DNA: TGCGCCAGCAGCCAGGACAGGGGGCGTCGCGAGCAGTACTTC
D: -; V: TRBV24-1; size: -; J: TRBJ1-5; CDR3: CATSEGRDQPQHF; DNA: TGTGCCACCAGTGAGGGGAGGGATCAGCCCCAGCATTTT
D: -; V: TRBV18; size: many; J: TRBJ2-7; CDR3: CASSPHQDYEQYF; DNA: TGTGCCAGCTCACCCCATCAGGACTACGAGCAGTACTTC
D: -; V: TRBV2; size: many; J: TRBJ2-5; CDR3: CASSEARLQQETQYF; DNA: TGTGCCAGCAGTGAAGCGAGACTACAACAAGAGACCCAGTACTTC
D: -; V: TRBV11-2; size: -; J: TRBJ2-3; CDR3: CASSLGVTGSDTQYF; DNA: TGTGCCAGCAGCTTAGGGGTCACGGGTTCAGATACGCAGTATTTT
D: -; V: TRBV12-3/TRBV12-4; size: -; J: TRBJ2-6; CDR3: CASSPGTAQVAGANVLTF; DNA: TGTGCCAGCAGTCCGGGGACCGCTCAGGTGGCAGGGGCCAACGTCCTGACTTTC
D: -; V: TRBV25-1; size: few; J: TRBJ2-7; CDR3: CASSGLEGDNEQYF; DNA: TGTGCCAGCAGTGGCCTGGAGGGGGACAACGAGCAGTACTTC
D: -; V: TRBV28; size: few; J: TRBJ2-5; CDR3: CASSLFSPGIQETQYF; DNA: TGTGCCAGCAGTCTCTTCAGCCCGGGGATACAAGAGACCCAGTACTTC
D: TRBD2; V: TRBV11-2; size: -; J: TRBJ2-7; CDR3: CASSHPGLAYEQYF; DNA: TGTGCCAGCAGCCACCCGGGACTAGCCTACGAGCAGTACTTC
D: -; V: TRBV6-2/TRBV6-3; size: few; J: TRBJ2-7; CDR3: CASSSGLVAASEQYF; DNA: TGTGCCAGCAGCTCTGGTCTAGTAGCAGCATCGGAGCAGTACTTC
D: -; V: TRBV12-3/TRBV12-4; size: -; J: TRBJ1-2; CDR3: CASRPITFSDGYTF; DNA: TGTGCCAGTAGACCCATTACCTTCTCGGATGGCTACACCTTC
D: -; V: TRBV25-1; size: once; J: TRBJ2-7; CDR3: CARGGRGKDEQYF; DNA: TGTGCCAGGGGGGGCAGGGGAAAGGACGAGCAGTACTTC
D: TRBD1; V: TRBV5-1; size: -; J: TRBJ2-2; CDR3: CASRGQGVVDTGELFF; DNA: TGCGCCAGCAGGGGACAGGGGGTCGTGGACACCGGGGAGCTGTTTTTT
D: -; V: TRBV12-5; size: few; J: TRBJ2-1; CDR3: CASGLYGDEQFF; DNA: TGTGCTAGTGGTTTGTATGGGGATGAGCAGTTCTTC
D: -; V: TRBV5-1; size: few; J: TRBJ2-6; CDR3: CASSLETTSGANVLTF; DNA: TGCGCCAGCAGCTTGGAGACAACCTCTGGGGCCAACGTCCTGACTTTC
D: -; V: TRBV19; size: once; J: TRBJ1-1; CDR3: CASSQVTEAFF; DNA: TGTGCCAGTAGTCAGGTCACTGAAGCTTTCTTT
D: TRBD1; V: TRBV5-1; size: -; J: TRBJ2-5; CDR3: CASSSTRTGKEETQYF; DNA: TGCGCCAGCAGCTCCACCCGGACAGGGAAAGAAGAGACCCAGTACTTC
D: -; V: TRBV2; size: many; J: TRBJ1-5; CDR3: CASNGLGVGQPQHF; DNA: TGTGCCAGCAACGGACTGGGGGTAGGACAGCCCCAGCATTTT
D: -; V: TRBV12-3/TRBV12-4; size: many; J: TRBJ2-5; CDR3: CASSPAVKETQYF; DNA: TGTGCCAGCAGTCCGGCGGTTAAAGAGACCCAGTACTTC
D: -; V: TRBV5-8; size: -; J: TRBJ2-2; CDR3: CASRLLDGTGELFF; DNA: TGTGCCAGCAGACTACTCGACGGAACCGGGGAGCTGTTTTTT
D: TRBD2; V: TRBV4-3; size: -; J: TRBJ2-5; CDR3: CASGLSGSWEETQYF; DNA: TGCGCCAGCGGCCTTAGCGGGAGTTGGGAAGAGACCCAGTACTTC
D: TRBD1; V: TRBV28; size: many; J: TRBJ1-2; CDR3: CASSWGQGGRGYTF; DNA: TGTGCCAGCAGTTGGGGACAGGGGGGACGTGGCTACACCTTC
D: -; V: TRBV7-9; size: few; J: TRBJ2-5; CDR3: CASSPPPGETQYF; DNA: TGTGCCAGCAGCCCACCCCCGGGTGAGACCCAGTACTTC
D: -; V: TRBV28; size: many; J: TRBJ2-7; CDR3: CASSPSGALYEQYF; DNA: TGTGCCAGCAGTCCATCAGGGGCCCTCTACGAGCAGTACTTC
D: -; V: TRBV7-2; size: few; J: TRBJ2-7; CDR3: CAGAVAASYEQYF; DNA: TGTGCCGGAGCGGTCGCAGCCTCCTACGAGCAGTACTTC
D: TRBD2; V: TRBV4-3; size: -; J: TRBJ2-5; CDR3: CASSRRTSVEETQYF; DNA: TGCGCCAGCAGCCGGCGGACTAGCGTTGAAGAGACCCAGTACTTC
D: -; V: TRBV6-1; size: -; J: TRBJ1-1; CDR3: CASSDIGRGDVWAFF; DNA: TGTGCCAGCAGTGACATTGGCAGGGGAGATGTATGGGCTTTCTTT
D: TRBD1; V: TRBV3-1; size: -; J: TRBJ2-5; CDR3: CASNTAGTEQETQYF; DNA: TGTGCCAGCAATACAGCCGGGACAGAGCAAGAGACCCAGTACTTC
D: -; V: TRBV2; size: many; J: TRBJ1-5; CDR3: CASSEARAQPQHF; DNA: TGTGCCAGCAGTGAAGCGCGGGCTCAGCCCCAGCATTTT
D: -; V: TRBV2; size: many; J: TRBJ2-7; CDR3: CASTGLSSSYEQYF; DNA: TGTGCCAGTACAGGGCTTTCGAGCTCCTACGAGCAGTACTTC
D: TRBD2; V: TRBV24-1; size: few; J: TRBJ2-5; CDR3: CATSDHRTSGDWTQYF; DNA: TGTGCCACCAGTGACCACCGGACTAGCGGAGACTGGACCCAGTACTTC
D: -; V: TRBV12-3/TRBV12-4; size: few; J: TRBJ2-2; CDR3: CASSLGRLVTGELFF; DNA: TGTGCCAGCAGTTTAGGTCGGCTAGTTACCGGGGAGCTGTTTTTT
D: TRBD2; V: TRBV27; size: few; J: TRBJ2-7; CDR3: CASQARQREMSEQYF; DNA: TGTGCCAGCCAAGCCCGACAGCGGGAAATGAGTGAGCAGTACTTC
D: TRBD1; V: TRBV5-1; size: many; J: TRBJ1-1; CDR3: CASSLGDRGQAEAFF; DNA: TGCGCCAGCAGCTTGGGGGACAGGGGGCAGGCTGAAGCTTTCTTT
D: -; V: TRBV6-9; size: many; J: TRBJ2-7; CDR3: CASSYVGGDSYEQYF; DNA: TGTGCCAGCAGTTACGTTGGCGGTGACTCCTACGAGCAGTACTTC
D: -; V: TRBV12-3/TRBV12-4; size: few; J: TRBJ1-6; CDR3: CASSLADSSYNSPLHF; DNA: TGTGCCAGCAGTTTAGCTGACAGCTCGTATAATTCACCCCTCCACTTT
D: TRBD1; V: TRBV19; size: -; J: TRBJ2-5; CDR3: CASSIRRTGGEETQYF; DNA: TGTGCCAGTAGTATAAGGCGGACAGGGGGCGAGGAGACCCAGTACTTC
D: TRBD1; V: TRBV2; size: many; J: TRBJ2-5; CDR3: CASRDRTGGLLETQYF; DNA: TGTGCCAGCAGGGATCGGACAGGGGGCTTATTAGAGACCCAGTACTTC
D: -; V: TRBV29-1; size: few; J: TRBJ1-1; CDR3: CSVMTTVAEAFF; DNA: TGCAGCGTGATGACGACTGTGGCTGAAGCTTTCTTT
D: TRBD1; V: TRBV7-9; size: -; J: TRBJ1-1; CDR3: CASSQGQGGGTEAFF; DNA: TGTGCCAGCAGCCAAGGACAGGGGGGGGGCACTGAAGCTTTCTTT
D: -; V: TRBV2; size: many; J: TRBJ1-5; CDR3: CASSYTGPNQPQHF; DNA: TGTGCCAGCAGCTATACAGGGCCCAATCAGCCCCAGCATTTT
D: TRBD1; V: TRBV29-1; size: many; J: TRBJ1-1; CDR3: CSVGPGGNTEAFF; DNA: TGCAGCGTTGGGCCAGGGGGGAACACTGAAGCTTTCTTT
D: TRBD1; V: TRBV5-1; size: few; J: TRBJ2-2; CDR3: CASSSSGTGVNTGELFF; DNA: TGCGCCAGCAGCTCCTCCGGGACAGGGGTGAACACCGGGGAGCTGTTTTTT
D: -; V: TRBV20-1; size: -; J: TRBJ1-2; CDR3: CSARDGGSLGPYGYTF; DNA: TGCAGTGCTAGAGATGGGGGGTCTCTAGGGCCCTATGGCTACACCTTC